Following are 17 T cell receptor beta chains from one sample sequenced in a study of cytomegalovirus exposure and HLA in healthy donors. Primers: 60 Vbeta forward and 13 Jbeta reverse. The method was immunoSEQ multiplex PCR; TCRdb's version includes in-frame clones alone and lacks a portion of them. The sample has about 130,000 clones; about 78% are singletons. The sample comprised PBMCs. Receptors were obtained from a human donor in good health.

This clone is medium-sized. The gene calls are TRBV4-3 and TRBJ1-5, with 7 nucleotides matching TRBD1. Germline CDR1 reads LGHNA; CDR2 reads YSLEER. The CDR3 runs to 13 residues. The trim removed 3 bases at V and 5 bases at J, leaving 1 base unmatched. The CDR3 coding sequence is TGCGCCAGCAGCCACGGGACAGATCAGCCCCAGCATTTT. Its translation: CASSHGTDQPQHF.

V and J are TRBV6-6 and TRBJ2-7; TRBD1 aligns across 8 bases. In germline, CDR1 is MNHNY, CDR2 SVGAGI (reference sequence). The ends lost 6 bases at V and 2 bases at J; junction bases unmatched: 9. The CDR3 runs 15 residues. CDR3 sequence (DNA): TGTGCCAGCAGCCCGCCCGACAGGGGACCCTACGAGCAGTACTTC. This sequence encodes CASSPPDRGPYEQYF.

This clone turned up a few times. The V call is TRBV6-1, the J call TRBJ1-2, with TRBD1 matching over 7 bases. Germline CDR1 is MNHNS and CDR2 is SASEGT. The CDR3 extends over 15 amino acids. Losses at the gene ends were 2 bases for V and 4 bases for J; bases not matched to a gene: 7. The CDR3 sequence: CASSEPGQRIYGYTF. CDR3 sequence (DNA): TGTGCCAGCAGTGAACCGGGACAGCGAATCTATGGCTACACCTTC.

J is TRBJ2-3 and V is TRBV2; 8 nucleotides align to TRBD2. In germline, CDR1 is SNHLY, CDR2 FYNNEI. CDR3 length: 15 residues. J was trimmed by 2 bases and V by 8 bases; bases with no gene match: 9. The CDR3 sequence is CASRGRGGPTDTQYF. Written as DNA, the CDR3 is TGTGCCAGCCGGGGACGCGGGGGGCCCACAGATACGCAGTATTTT.

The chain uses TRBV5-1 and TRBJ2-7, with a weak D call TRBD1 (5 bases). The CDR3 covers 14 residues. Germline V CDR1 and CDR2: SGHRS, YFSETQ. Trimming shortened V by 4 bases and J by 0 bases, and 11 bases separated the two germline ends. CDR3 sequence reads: CASSIDSPSYEQYF. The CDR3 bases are TGCGCCAGCAGCATCGACAGTCCCTCCTACGAGCAGTACTTC.

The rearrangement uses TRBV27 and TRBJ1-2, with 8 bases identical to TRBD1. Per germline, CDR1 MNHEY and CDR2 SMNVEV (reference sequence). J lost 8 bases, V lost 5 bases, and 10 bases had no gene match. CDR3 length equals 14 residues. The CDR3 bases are TGTGCCAGCAGTCCTGACAGGGGTTCGGGGGGCTACACCTTC. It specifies CASSPDRGSGGYTF.

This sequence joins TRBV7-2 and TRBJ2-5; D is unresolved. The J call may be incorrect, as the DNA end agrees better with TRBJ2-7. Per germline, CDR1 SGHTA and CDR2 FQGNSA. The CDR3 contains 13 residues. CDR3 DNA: TGTGCCAGCAGCTTAGTGGGCCCCTCCGAGCAGTACTTC. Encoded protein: CASSLVGPSEQYF.

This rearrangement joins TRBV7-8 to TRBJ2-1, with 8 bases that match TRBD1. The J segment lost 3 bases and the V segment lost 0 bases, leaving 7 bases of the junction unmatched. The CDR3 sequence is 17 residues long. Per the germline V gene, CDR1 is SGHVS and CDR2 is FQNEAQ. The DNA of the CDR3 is TGTGCCAGCAGCTTAGCCGTTAACAGGGGGGTCTACAATGAGCAGTTCTTC. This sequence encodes CASSLAVNRGVYNEQFF.

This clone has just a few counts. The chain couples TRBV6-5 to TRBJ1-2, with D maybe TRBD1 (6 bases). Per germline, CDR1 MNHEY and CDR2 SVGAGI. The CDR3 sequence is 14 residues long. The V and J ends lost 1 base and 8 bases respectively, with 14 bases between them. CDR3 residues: CASSYFRGGSGYTF. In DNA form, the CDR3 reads TGTGCCAGCAGTTACTTCAGGGGTGGAAGCGGCTACACCTTC.

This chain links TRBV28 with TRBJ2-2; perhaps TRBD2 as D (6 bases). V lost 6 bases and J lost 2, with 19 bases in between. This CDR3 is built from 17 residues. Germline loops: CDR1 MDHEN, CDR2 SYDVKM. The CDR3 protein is CASRARAGTLNTGELFF. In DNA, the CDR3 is TGTGCCAGCAGAGCAAGAGCCGGGACTTTAAACACCGGGGAGCTGTTTTTT.

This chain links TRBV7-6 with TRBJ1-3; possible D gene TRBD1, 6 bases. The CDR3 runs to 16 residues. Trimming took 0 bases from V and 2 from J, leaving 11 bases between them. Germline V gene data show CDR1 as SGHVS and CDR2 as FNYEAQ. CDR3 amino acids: CASSLAGGAPGNTIYF. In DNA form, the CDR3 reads TGTGCCAGCAGCTTAGCGGGGGGGGCGCCTGGAAACACCATATATTTT.

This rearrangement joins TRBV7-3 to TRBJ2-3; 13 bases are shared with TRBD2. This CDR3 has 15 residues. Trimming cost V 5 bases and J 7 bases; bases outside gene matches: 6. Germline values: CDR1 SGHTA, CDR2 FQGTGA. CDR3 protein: CASSLGLAGDHTQYF. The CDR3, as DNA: TGTGCCAGCAGCCTTGGACTAGCGGGGGATCATACGCAGTATTTT.

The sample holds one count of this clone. The CDR3 DNA reads as TGTGCCAGCAGTTTATCCAGCGGGGGGGAAGAGACCCAGTACTTC. Residues: CASSLSSGGEETQYF. This chain joins TRBV27 and TRBJ2-5; 10 bases are shared with TRBD2. Trimming took 0 bases from V and 3 from J; bases not matched to a gene: 1. The CDR3 totals 15 residues. The V gene's germline CDR1 is MNHEY and CDR2 SMNVEV (reference sequence).

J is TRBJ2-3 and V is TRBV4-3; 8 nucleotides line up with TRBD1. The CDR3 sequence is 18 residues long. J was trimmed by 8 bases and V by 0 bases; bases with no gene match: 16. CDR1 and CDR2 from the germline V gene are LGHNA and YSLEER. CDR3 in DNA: TGCGCCAGCAGCCAAGATATAGTCGGACAGGGTCTTACTGGTACGCAGTATTTT. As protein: CASSQDIVGQGLTGTQYF.

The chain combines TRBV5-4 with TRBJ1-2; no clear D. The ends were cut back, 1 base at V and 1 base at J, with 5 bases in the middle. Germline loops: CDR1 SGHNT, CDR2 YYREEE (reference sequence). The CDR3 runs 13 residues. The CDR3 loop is CASSLWSNYGYTF. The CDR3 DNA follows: TGTGCCAGCAGCTTGTGGAGTAACTATGGCTACACCTTC.

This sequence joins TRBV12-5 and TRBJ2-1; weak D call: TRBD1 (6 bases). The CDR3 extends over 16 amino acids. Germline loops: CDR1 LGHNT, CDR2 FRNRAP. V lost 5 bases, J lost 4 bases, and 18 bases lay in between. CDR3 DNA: TGTGCTAGTGGTCCTGCTTTAGGGGGAACATACAATGAGCAGTTCTTC. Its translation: CASGPALGGTYNEQFF.

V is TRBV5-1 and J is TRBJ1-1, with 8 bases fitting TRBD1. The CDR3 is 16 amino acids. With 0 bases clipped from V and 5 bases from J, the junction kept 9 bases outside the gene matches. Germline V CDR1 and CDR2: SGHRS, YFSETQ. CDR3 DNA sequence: TGCGCCAGCAGCTTGGCGACAGGGGCCCGGTATACTGAAGCTTTCTTT. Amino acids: CASSLATGARYTEAFF.